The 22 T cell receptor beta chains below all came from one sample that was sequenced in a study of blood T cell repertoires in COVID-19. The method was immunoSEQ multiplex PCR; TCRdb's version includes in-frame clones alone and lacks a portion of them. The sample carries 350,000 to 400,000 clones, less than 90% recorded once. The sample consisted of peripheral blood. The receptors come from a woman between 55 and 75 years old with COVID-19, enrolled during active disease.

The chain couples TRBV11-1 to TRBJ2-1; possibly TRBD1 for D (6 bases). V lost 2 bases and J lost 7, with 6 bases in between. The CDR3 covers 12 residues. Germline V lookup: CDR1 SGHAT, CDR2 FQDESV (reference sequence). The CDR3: CASSLQGNEQFF. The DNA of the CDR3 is TGTGCCAGCAGCTTACAGGGGAATGAGCAGTTCTTC.

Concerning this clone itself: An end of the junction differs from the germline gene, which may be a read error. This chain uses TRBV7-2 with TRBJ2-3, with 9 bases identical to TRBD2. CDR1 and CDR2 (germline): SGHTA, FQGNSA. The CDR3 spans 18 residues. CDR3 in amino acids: CASCLALLAGGSTDTQYF. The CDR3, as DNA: TGTGCCAGCTGCTTAGCGCTGCTGGCGGGGGGGAGCACAGATACGCAGTATTTT. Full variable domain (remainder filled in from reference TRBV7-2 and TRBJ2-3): GAGVSQSPSNKVTEKGKDVELRCDPISGHTALYWYRQSLGQGLEFLIYFQGNSAPDKSGLPSDRFSAERTGGSVSTLTIQRTQQEDSAVYLCASCLALLAGGSTDTQYFGPGTRLTVL.

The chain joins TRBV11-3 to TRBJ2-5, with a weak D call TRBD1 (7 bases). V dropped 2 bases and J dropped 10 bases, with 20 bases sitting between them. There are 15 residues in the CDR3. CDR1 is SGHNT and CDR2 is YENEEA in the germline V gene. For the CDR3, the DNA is TGTGCCAGCAGCTTACGATGGGACAGTGGGGAGGACCAGTACTTC. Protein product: CASSLRWDSGEDQYF.

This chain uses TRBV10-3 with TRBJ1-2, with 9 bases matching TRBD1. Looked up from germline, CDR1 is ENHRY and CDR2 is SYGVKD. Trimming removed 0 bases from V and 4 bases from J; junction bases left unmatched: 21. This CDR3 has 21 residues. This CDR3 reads CAISESSGTGLDGKSIYGYTF. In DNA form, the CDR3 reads TGTGCCATCAGTGAGTCGAGCGGGACAGGGCTTGATGGAAAAAGTATCTATGGCTACACCTTC.

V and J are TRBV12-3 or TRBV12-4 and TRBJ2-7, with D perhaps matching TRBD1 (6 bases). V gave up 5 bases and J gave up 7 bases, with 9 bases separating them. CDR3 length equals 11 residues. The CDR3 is CASSAGVEQYF. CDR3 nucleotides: TGTGCCAGCAGTGCAGGGGTTGAGCAGTACTTC.

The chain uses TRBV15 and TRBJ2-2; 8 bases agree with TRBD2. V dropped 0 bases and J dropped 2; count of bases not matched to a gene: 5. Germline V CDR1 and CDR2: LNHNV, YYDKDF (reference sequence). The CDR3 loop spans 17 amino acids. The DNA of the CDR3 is TGTGCCACCAGCAGAGATAGGACTAGCCTAAACACCGGGGAGCTGTTTTTT. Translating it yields CATSRDRTSLNTGELFF.

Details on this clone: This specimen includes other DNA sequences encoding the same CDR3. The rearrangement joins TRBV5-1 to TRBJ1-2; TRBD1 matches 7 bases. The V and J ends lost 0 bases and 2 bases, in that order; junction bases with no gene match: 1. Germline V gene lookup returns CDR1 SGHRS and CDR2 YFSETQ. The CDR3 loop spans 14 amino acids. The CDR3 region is CASSLGDRNYGYTF. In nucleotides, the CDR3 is TGCGCCAGCAGCTTGGGGGACAGAAACTATGGCTACACCTTC.

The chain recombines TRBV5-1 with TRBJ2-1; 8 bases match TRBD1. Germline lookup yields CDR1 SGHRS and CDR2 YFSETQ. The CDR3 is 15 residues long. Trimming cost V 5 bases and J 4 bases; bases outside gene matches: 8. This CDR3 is CASRRGQGRYNEQFF. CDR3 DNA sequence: TGCGCCAGCAGAAGAGGACAGGGAAGGTACAATGAGCAGTTCTTC. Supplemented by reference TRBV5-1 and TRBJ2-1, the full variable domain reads KAGVTQTPRYLIKTRGQQVTLSCSPISGHRSVSWYQQTPGQGLQFLFEYFSETQRNKGNFPGRFSGRQFSNSRSEMNVSTLELGDSALYLCASRRGQGRYNEQFFGPGTRLTVL.

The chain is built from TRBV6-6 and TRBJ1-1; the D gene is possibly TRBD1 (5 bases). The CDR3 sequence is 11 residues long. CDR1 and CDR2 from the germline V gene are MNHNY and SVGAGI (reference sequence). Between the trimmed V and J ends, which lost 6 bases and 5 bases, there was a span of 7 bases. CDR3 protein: CASRQETEAFF. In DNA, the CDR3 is TGTGCCAGCAGACAGGAAACTGAAGCTTTCTTT.

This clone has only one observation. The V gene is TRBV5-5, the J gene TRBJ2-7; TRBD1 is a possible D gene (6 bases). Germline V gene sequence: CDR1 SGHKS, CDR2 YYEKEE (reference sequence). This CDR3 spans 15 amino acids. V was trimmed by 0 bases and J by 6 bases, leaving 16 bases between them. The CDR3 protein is CASSLAPGDSSEQYF. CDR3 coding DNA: TGTGCCAGCAGCTTGGCCCCAGGGGATTCGTCCGAGCAGTACTTC.

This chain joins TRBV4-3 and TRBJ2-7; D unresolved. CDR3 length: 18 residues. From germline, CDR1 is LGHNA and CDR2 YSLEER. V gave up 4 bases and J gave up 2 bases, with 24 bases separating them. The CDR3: CASSLHIADKLRPYEQYF. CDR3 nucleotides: TGCGCCAGCAGCCTCCATATTGCCGACAAGCTCAGACCCTACGAGCAGTACTTC.

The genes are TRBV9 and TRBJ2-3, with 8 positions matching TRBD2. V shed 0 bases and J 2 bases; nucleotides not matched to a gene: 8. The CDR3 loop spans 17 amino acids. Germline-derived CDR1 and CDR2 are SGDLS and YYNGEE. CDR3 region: CASSVGSSGGYTDTQYF. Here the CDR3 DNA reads TGTGCCAGCAGCGTAGGGTCCAGCGGGGGCTACACAGATACGCAGTATTTT.

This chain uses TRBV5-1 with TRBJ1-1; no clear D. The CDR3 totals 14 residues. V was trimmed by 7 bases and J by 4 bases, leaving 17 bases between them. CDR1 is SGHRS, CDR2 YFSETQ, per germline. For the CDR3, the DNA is TGCGCCAGCGCAGTGATGGAGATGAGCACTGAAGCTTTCTTT. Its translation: CASAVMEMSTEAFF. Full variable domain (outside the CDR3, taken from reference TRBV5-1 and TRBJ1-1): KAGVTQTPRYLIKTRGQQVTLSCSPISGHRSVSWYQQTPGQGLQFLFEYFSETQRNKGNFPGRFSGRQFSNSRSEMNVSTLELGDSALYLCASAVMEMSTEAFFGQGTRLTVV.

The CDR3 loop is CASGWTSGGGDYEQFF. The DNA for the CDR3 is TGTGCCAGCGGTTGGACTAGCGGGGGGGGCGATTATGAGCAGTTCTTC. This sequence joins TRBV6-5 and TRBJ2-1, with 15 bases matching TRBD2. This CDR3 contains 16 residues. V shed 8 bases and J 8 bases; nucleotides not matched to a gene: 10. The germline CDR1 and CDR2 sequences are MNHEY and SVGAGI.

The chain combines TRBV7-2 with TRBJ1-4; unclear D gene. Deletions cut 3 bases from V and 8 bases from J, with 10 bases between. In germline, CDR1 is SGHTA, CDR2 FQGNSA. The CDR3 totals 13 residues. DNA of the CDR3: TGTGCCAGCAGCTTCCGACGGGGAGAAAAACTGTTTTTT. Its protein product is CASSFRRGEKLFF.

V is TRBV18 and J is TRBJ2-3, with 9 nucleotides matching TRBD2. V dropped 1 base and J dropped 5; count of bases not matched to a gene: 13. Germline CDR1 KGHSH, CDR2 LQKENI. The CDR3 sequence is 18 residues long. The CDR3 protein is CASSPHARAGGRGDTQYF. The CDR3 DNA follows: TGTGCCAGCTCACCACATGCCCGGGCGGGGGGGCGTGGAGATACGCAGTATTTT.

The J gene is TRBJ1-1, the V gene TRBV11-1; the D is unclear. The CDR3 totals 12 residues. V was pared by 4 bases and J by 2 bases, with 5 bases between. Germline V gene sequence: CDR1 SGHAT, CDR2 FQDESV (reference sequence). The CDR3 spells CASSSGNTEAFF. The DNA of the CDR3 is TGTGCCAGCAGCTCCGGTAACACTGAAGCTTTCTTT.

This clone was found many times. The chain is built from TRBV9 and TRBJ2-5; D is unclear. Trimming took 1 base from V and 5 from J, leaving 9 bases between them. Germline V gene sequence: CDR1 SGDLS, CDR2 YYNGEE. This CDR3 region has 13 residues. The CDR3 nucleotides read TGTGCCAGCAGCGTAAATCCGGAGGAGACCCAGTACTTC. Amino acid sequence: CASSVNPEETQYF.

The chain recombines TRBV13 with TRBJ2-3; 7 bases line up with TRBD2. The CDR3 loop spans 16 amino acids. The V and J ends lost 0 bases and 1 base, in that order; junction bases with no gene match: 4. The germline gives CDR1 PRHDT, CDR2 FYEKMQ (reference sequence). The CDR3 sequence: CASSLGPTSGTDTQYF. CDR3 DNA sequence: TGTGCCAGCAGCTTAGGCCCTACTAGCGGCACAGATACGCAGTATTTT.

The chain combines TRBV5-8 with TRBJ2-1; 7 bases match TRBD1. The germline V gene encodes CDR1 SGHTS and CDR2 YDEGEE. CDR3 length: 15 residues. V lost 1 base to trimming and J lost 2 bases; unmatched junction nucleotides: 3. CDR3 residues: CASSLFRGPYNEQFF. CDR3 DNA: TGTGCCAGCAGCTTGTTTAGGGGGCCCTACAATGAGCAGTTCTTC. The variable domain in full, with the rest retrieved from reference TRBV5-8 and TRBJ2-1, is EAGVTQSPTHLIKTRGQQATLRCSPISGHTSVYWYQQALGLGLQFLLWYDEGEERNRGNFPPRFSGRQFPNYSSELNVNALELEDSALYLCASSLFRGPYNEQFFGPGTRLTVL.

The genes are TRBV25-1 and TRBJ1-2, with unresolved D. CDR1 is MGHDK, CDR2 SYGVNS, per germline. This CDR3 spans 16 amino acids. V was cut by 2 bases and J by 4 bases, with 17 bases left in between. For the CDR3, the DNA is TGTGCCAGCAGTGAACTAGCCGCCCGAGGTAGCTATGGCTACACCTTC. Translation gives CASSELAARGSYGYTF.

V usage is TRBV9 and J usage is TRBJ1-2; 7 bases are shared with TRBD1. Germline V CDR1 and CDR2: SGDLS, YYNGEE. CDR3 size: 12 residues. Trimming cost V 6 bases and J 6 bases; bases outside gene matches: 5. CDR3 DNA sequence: TGTGCCAGCACAACAGGGGACCATGGCTACACCTTC. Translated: CASTTGDHGYTF. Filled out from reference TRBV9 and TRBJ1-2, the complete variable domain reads DSGVTQTPKHLITATGQRVTLRCSPRSGDLSVYWYQQSLDQGLQFLIQYYNGEERAKGNILERFSAQQFPDLHSELNLSSLELGDSALYFCASTTGDHGYTFGSGTRLTVV.